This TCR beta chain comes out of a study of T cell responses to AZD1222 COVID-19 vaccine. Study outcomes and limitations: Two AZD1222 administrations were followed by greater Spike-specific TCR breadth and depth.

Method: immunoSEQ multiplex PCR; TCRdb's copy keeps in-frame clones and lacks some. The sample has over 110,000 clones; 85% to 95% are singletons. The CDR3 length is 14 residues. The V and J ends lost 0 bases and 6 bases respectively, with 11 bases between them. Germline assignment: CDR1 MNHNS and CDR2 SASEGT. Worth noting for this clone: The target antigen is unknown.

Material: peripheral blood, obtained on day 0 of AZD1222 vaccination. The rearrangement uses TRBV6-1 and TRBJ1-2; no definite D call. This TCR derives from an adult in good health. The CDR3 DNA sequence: TGTGCCAGCAGTGAAGCGAGGTCCTTCCATGGCTACACCTTC. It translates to CASSEARSFHGYTF.